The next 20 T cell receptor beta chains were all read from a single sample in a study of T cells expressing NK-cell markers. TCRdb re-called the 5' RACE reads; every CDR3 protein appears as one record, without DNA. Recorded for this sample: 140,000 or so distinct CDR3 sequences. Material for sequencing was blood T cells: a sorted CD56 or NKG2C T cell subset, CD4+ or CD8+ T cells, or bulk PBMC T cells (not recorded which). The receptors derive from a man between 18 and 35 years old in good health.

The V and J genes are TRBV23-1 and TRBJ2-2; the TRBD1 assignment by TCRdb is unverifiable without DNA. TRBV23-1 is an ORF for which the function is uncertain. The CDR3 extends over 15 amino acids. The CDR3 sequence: CASSQSGPLVGELFF.

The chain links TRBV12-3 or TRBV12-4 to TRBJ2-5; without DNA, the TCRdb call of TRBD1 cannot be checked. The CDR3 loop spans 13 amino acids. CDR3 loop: CASSLVREETQYF.

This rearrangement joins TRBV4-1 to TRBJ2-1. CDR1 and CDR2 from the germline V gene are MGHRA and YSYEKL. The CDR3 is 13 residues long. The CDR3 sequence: CASSQSSYNEQFF.

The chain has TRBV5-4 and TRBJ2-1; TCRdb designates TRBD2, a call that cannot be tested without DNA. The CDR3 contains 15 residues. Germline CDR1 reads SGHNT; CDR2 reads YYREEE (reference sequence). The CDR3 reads CASSLRGRGPNEQFF. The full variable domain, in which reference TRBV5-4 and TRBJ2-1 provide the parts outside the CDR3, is ETGVTQSPTHLIKTRGQQVTLRCSSQSGHNTVSWYQQALGQGPQFIFQYYREEENGRGNFPPRFSGLQFPNYSSELNVNALELDDSALYLCASSLRGRGPNEQFFGPGTRLTVL.

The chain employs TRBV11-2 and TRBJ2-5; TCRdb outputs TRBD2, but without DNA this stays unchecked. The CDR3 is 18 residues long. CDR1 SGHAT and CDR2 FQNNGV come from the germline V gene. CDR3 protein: CASSPLGRLAGFQETQYF.

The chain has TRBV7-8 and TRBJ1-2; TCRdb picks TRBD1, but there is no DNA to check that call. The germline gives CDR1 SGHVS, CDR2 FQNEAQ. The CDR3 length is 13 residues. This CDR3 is CASSLQGLNGYTF. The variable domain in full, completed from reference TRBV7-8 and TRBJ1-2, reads GAGVSQSPRYKVAKRGQDVALRCDPISGHVSLFWYQQALGQGPEFLTYFQNEAQLDKSGLPSDRFFAERPEGSVSTLKIQRTQQEDSAVYLCASSLQGLNGYTFGSGTRLTVV.

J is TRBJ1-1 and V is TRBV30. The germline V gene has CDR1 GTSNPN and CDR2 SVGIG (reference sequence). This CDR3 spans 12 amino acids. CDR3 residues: CAWSVYRAEAFF.

The chain's CDR3 is CSAAGESDFNGYTF. The chain uses TRBV20-1 and TRBJ1-2; TCRdb proposes TRBD1, but this gene call is untestable without DNA. The CDR3 loop spans 14 amino acids. Per germline, CDR1 DFQATT and CDR2 SNEGSKA (reference sequence).

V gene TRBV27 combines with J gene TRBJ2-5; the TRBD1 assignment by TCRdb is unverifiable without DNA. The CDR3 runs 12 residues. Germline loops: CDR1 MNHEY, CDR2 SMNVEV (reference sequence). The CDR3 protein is CASRAGGETQYF.

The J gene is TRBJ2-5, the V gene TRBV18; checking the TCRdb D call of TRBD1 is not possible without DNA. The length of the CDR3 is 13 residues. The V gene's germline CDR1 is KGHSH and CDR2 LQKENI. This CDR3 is CASSPDREETQYF.

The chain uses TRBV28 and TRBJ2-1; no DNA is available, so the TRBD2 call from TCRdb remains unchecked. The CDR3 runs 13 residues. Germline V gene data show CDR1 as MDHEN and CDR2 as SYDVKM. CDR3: CASSLGLINEQFF.

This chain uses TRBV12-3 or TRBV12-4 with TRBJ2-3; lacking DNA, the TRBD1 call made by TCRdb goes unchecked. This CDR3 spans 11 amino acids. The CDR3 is CASSLGESKYF.

CDR3 protein: CASSAGVNTEAFF. V usage is TRBV7-9 and J usage is TRBJ1-1; the TCRdb call, TRBD1, lacks DNA for checking. CDR1 and CDR2 from the germline V gene are SEHNR and FQNEAQ (reference sequence). The CDR3 covers 13 residues.

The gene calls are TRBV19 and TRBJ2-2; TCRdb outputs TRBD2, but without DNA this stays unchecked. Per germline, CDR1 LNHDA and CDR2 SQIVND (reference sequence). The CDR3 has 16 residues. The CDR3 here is CASSIVEGPNTGELFF.

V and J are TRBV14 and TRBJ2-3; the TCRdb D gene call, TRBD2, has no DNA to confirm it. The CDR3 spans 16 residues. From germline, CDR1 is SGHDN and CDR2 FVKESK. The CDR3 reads CASSPGRARSTDTQYF.

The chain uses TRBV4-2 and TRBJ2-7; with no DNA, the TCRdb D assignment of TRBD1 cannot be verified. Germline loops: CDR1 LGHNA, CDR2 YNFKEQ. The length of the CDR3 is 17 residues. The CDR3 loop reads CASSHAYRDTLSYEQYF.

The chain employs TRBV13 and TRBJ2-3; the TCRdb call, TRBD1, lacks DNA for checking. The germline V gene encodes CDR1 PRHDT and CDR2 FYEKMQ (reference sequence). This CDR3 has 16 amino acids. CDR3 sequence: CASSLLGVAGTDTQYF.

The CDR3 sequence: CASRLLAGEETQYF. The chain carries TRBV28 and TRBJ2-5; there is no DNA to check the TCRdb D call of TRBD2. This CDR3 contains 14 residues. CDR1 and CDR2 from the germline V gene are MDHEN and SYDVKM.

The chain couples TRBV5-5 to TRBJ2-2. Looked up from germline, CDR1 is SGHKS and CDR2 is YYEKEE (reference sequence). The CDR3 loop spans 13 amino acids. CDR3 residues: CASSFQSAGELFF.

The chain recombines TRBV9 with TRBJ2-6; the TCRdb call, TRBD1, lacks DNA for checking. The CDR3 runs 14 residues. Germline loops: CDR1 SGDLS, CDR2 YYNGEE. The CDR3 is CASSGDRGANVLTF.